The 22 T cell receptor beta chains presented below share a single source sample, sequenced in a study of T-cell memory formation after mild COVID-19. TCRdb reprocessed the 5' RACE reads via MiXCR and lists one record per CDR3 protein. The sample lists about 290,000 distinct CDR3 sequences, roughly 15% occurring once. The sequenced material came from PBMCs or a T cell subset sorted from them (not recorded which). The receptors were sampled from a man between 18 and 29 years old who had mild COVID-19 (a few samples of this study predate the infection). Cell type and time point are not known.

This clonotype appeared many times. The rearrangement joins TRBV5-1 to TRBJ2-1; D not resolved. Per the germline V gene, CDR1 is SGHRS and CDR2 is YFSETQ. V lost 0 bases and J lost 2, with 9 bases in between. The CDR3 runs 15 residues. CDR3 loop: CASSLGVQTYNEQFF. In nucleotides, the CDR3 is TGCGCCAGCAGCTTGGGGGTACAAACCTACAATGAGCAGTTCTTC.

This clonotype was found a few times. The chain has TRBV5-1 and TRBJ2-5; unclear D gene. The CDR3 runs 14 residues. V was pared by 4 bases and J by 4 bases, with 14 bases between. Germline V lookup: CDR1 SGHRS, CDR2 YFSETQ. The CDR3, as DNA: TGCGCCAGCAGCCTCAGAACAGCAGGAGAGACCCAGTACTTC. Translating it yields CASSLRTAGETQYF.

CDR3 sequence (DNA): TGTGCCAGCAGCCAAGGGTTGGGGGGGACAGCTGACCCAACTAATGAAAAACTGTTTTTT. Translated: CASSQGLGGTADPTNEKLFF. The rearrangement uses TRBV4-2 and TRBJ1-4, with TRBD1 identical over 7 bases. The CDR3 length is 20 residues. CDR1 LGHNA and CDR2 YNFKEQ come from the germline V gene. V lost 1 base to trimming and J lost 0 bases; unmatched junction nucleotides: 14.

This rearrangement joins TRBV7-9 to TRBJ1-4; D is perhaps TRBD1 (5 bases). Germline-derived CDR1 and CDR2 are SEHNR and FQNEAQ (reference sequence). The CDR3 spans 16 residues. Trimming left V 1 base short and J 10 bases short, with 19 bases between. CDR3 protein: CASSLDRRRGEGKLFF. The CDR3 DNA reads TGTGCCAGCAGCTTAGACCGCCGACGGGGGGAGGGAAAACTGTTTTTT.

This rearrangement joins TRBV12-3 or TRBV12-4 to TRBJ1-1; 9 bases are a match to TRBD1. Trimming cost V 6 bases and J 1 base; bases outside gene matches: 9. The CDR3 runs to 16 residues. The CDR3 DNA reads as TGTGCCAGCAGGCCCCATTGGACAGGGGAGAACACTGAAGCTTTCTTT. Protein product: CASRPHWTGENTEAFF.

This clonotype was seen a few times. The gene calls are TRBV30 and TRBJ1-2, with 7 bases lining up with TRBD1. Germline values: CDR1 GTSNPN, CDR2 SVGIG (reference sequence). V trimming: 3 bases; J trimming: 6 bases; junction bases outside the gene matches: 13. The CDR3 covers 15 residues. CDR3 in DNA: TGTGCCTGGAGCACTCCGGGACAGAATTTTCATGGCTACACCTTC. Protein sequence: CAWSTPGQNFHGYTF.

This chain uses TRBV6-2 or TRBV6-3 with TRBJ1-1; 8 nucleotides match TRBD1. Germline V gene sequence: CDR1 MNHEY, CDR2 SVGEGT. The CDR3 length is 14 residues. V lost 8 bases, J lost 3 bases, and 8 bases stayed unmatched. CDR3 DNA sequence: TGTGCCAGCTTCCTCAGGGGGCCTTACACTGAAGCTTTCTTT. Translating gives CASFLRGPYTEAFF.

The table lists this clonotype with a few counts. The V gene is TRBV7-9, the J gene TRBJ2-5; tentatively, D is TRBD1 (6 bases). The CDR3 consists of 17 residues. Germline V gene sequence: CDR1 SEHNR, CDR2 FQNEAQ (reference sequence). V was cut by 7 bases and J by 0 bases, with 21 bases left in between. This chain's CDR3 is CASIQGPGTKYQETQYF. CDR3 bases: TGTGCCAGCATCCAAGGCCCCGGGACAAAGTACCAAGAGACCCAGTACTTC.

Only a few counts were recorded for this clonotype. CDR3 amino acids: CASSYLFRGPGANVLTF. The CDR3 nucleotides are TGTGCCAGCAGTTACTTGTTTCGAGGGCCTGGGGCCAACGTCCTGACTTTC. The J gene is TRBJ2-6, the V gene TRBV6-5; D is perhaps TRBD2 (5 bases). The length of the CDR3 is 17 residues. Trimming removed 1 base at V and 2 bases at J, with 12 bases between. Germline loops: CDR1 MNHEY, CDR2 SVGAGI.

J is TRBJ2-1 and V is TRBV10-1, with D possibly TRBD1 on 7 matching bases. Germline V gene data show CDR1 as WNHNN and CDR2 as SYGVQD (reference sequence). The CDR3 has 15 amino acids. Trimming took 8 bases from V and 4 from J, leaving 18 bases between them. The CDR3 nucleotides are TGCGCCAGCCCCTGTACAGGGGCGGGGTACAATGAGCAGTTCTTC. Its protein product is CASPCTGAGYNEQFF.

The J gene is TRBJ1-1, the V gene TRBV6-2 or TRBV6-3; a possible D gene is TRBD1 (5 bases). Germline CDR1 is MNHEY and CDR2 is SVGEGT. Trimming removed 1 base from V and 7 bases from J, with 13 bases in between. The CDR3 sequence is 14 residues long. The CDR3 here is CASSYWPGPDEAFF. CDR3 bases: TGTGCCAGCAGTTACTGGCCGGGGCCGGATGAAGCTTTCTTT.

The CDR3 nucleotides read TGTGCCAGCCTTTCGACAGGCATGAACACTGAAGCTTTCTTT. Its translation is CASLSTGMNTEAFF. The chain couples TRBV6-6 to TRBJ1-1; tentatively, D is TRBD1 (6 bases). CDR1 is MNHNY, CDR2 SVGAGI, per germline (reference sequence). V was clipped by 8 bases and J by 0 bases, with 13 bases between them. The CDR3 extends over 14 amino acids.

This clonotype was counted between two and nine times. The rearrangement joins TRBV9 to TRBJ2-5; 9 bases agree with TRBD2. The V gene end was trimmed by 7 bases and the J gene end by 5 bases; junction bases not matched to a gene: 12. Germline V CDR1 and CDR2: SGDLS, YYNGEE. The CDR3 loop spans 15 amino acids. The CDR3 sequence is CASPTIAGEKETQYF. Here the CDR3 DNA reads TGTGCCAGCCCTACGATAGCGGGGGAGAAGGAGACCCAGTACTTC.

There are a few counts of this clonotype. V usage is TRBV12-3 or TRBV12-4 and J usage is TRBJ1-2; D gene ambiguous. The germline V and J ends were trimmed by 3 bases and 0 bases, with 11 bases remaining between them. There are 15 residues in the CDR3. CDR3 sequence reads: CASSFGPLANYGYTF. As DNA, the CDR3 is TGTGCCAGCAGTTTTGGCCCGTTGGCTAACTATGGCTACACCTTC.

This clonotype has a count of ten or more. The chain recombines TRBV5-1 with TRBJ2-3; 9 nucleotides line up with TRBD2. The CDR3 covers 16 residues. The V and J ends lost 0 bases and 0 bases, in that order; junction bases with no gene match: 2. Germline V CDR1 and CDR2: SGHRS, YFSETQ. The CDR3 sequence: CASSLGLAASTDTQYF. CDR3 DNA sequence: TGCGCCAGCAGCTTGGGACTAGCGGCTAGCACAGATACGCAGTATTTT.

This clonotype has a handful of counts. The CDR3 DNA reads TGTGCCAGCAGCTCTGGACTCGCCTACGAGCAGTACTTC. It encodes CASSSGLAYEQYF. The chain links TRBV5-6 to TRBJ2-7; TRBD2 might be the D (5 bases). The CDR3 spans 13 residues. Trimming removed 3 bases from V and 2 bases from J, with 9 bases in between. Germline loops: CDR1 SGHDT, CDR2 YYEEEE.

This chain joins TRBV28 and TRBJ2-7, with no clear D. This CDR3 region has 13 residues. Germline loops: CDR1 MDHEN, CDR2 SYDVKM. Trimming left V 5 bases short and J 2 bases short, with 10 bases between. The chain's CDR3 is CASSPRAAYEQYV. The CDR3 DNA reads as TGTGCCAGCAGTCCCCGGGCAGCCTACGAGCAGTACGTC.

V and J are TRBV3-1 and TRBJ1-2; 7 bases fit TRBD1. V trimming: 3 bases; J trimming: 4 bases; junction bases outside the gene matches: 2. The germline CDR1 and CDR2 sequences are LGHDT and YNNKEL (reference sequence). The CDR3 length is 13 residues. CDR3 nucleotide sequence: TGTGCCAGCAGCCAGGGACAGTTCTATGGCTACACCTTC. Translated: CASSQGQFYGYTF.

The gene calls are TRBV6-5 and TRBJ1-2, with D perhaps matching TRBD1 (5 bases). This CDR3 is built from 12 residues. V was trimmed by 6 bases and J by 9 bases, leaving 14 bases between them. CDR1 is MNHEY, CDR2 SVGAGI, per germline. In DNA form, the CDR3 reads TGTGCCAGCAGGACAGAACTACTCCGCTACACCTTC. Protein: CASRTELLRYTF.

This rearrangement joins TRBV4-1 to TRBJ2-1; no firm D call. The CDR3 runs to 16 residues. Germline CDR1 is MGHRA and CDR2 is YSYEKL. Trimming cost V 3 bases and J 0 bases, with 12 bases left between them. CDR3 bases: TGCGCCAGCAGCCAGGGCTACAGCGACTCCTACAATGAGCAGTTCTTC. Protein: CASSQGYSDSYNEQFF.

The table lists this clonotype with a few counts. The chain has TRBV6-5 and TRBJ2-3; D may be TRBD1 (5 bases). Germline lookup yields CDR1 MNHEY and CDR2 SVGAGI. The CDR3 has 13 amino acids. V was trimmed by 10 bases and J by 3 bases, leaving 14 bases between them. The CDR3 region is CATHFRETDTQYF. The DNA for the CDR3 is TGTGCCACCCACTTCAGGGAAACAGATACGCAGTATTTT.

This rearrangement joins TRBV11-2 to TRBJ2-3, with TRBD2 matching 8 bases. The CDR3 length is 15 residues. Germline CDR1 is SGHAT and CDR2 is FQNNGV. The ends lost 1 base at V and 5 bases at J; junction bases unmatched: 5. The CDR3: CASSLGAGVEDTQYF. The CDR3 DNA sequence: TGTGCCAGCAGCTTAGGAGCGGGGGTGGAAGATACGCAGTATTTT.